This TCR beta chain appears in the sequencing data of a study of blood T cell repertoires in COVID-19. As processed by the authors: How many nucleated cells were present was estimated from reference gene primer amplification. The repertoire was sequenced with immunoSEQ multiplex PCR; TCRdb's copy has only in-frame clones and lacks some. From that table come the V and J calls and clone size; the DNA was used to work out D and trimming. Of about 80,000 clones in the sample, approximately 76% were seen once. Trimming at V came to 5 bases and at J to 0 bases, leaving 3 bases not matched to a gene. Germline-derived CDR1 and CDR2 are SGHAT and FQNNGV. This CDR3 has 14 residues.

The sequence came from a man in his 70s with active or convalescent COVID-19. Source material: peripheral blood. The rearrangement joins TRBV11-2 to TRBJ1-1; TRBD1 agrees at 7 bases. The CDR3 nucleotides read TGTGCCAGCAGCCTGGACAGGATGAACACTGAAGCTTTCTTT. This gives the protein CASSLDRMNTEAFF.